This paragraph covers one TCR beta chain sequence. During active infection, Seattle patients enrolled and were then monitored through disease. As processed by the authors: Cell counts per sample came from amplifying reference gene primers. Data came from immunoSEQ multiplex PCR; TCRdb stores just in-frame clones and leaves some out. The D gene and trimming were derived from the DNA, and the V and J assignments and clone size from that table. Of 200,000 to 250,000 clones listed, 81% are singletons. The sample belongs to a study of blood T cell repertoires in COVID-19. Study background: Researchers got acute and convalescent COVID-19 samples from the United States, Italy and Spain. PBMCs, B-cell-depleted T cells, or T cells provided the cDNA or gDNA that made up the material.

The CDR3 sequence is 12 residues long. CDR1 and CDR2 (germline): SGHKS, YYEKEE (reference sequence). Trimming removed 4 bases at V and 6 bases at J, with 10 bases between. The chain uses TRBV5-5 and TRBJ1-2; D remains ambiguous. The specimen was peripheral blood. The sequence came from a woman of 80 years or more with COVID-19, enrolled during active disease. CDR3 coding DNA: TGTGCCAGCAGCCATCTATCGGATGGCTACACCTTC. Its translation is CASSHLSDGYTF.